Each of the 8 T cell receptor beta chains below was sequenced from the same sample in a study of blood T cells in healthy people across ages. Combining a sample-barcoded 5' primer with a J-beta primer mix, a second PCR ran for about 7 to 12 cycles. Using its own MiXCR run on the 5' RACE reads, TCRdb lists one record per CDR3 protein. The sample contains under 2,000,000 distinct CDR3 sequences, around half of which appear only once. Sequenced input: blood. Source of these receptors: a woman aged 40 to 55 in good health.

The rearrangement links TRBV29-1 to TRBJ1-6, with TRBD1 as a possible D gene (5 bases). Per the germline V gene, CDR1 is SQVTM and CDR2 is ANQGSEA. With 4 bases removed from V and 7 bases from J, the gap between germline ends came to 14 bases. The CDR3 has 14 amino acids. The chain's CDR3 is CSVASGTRNSPLHF. CDR3 nucleotides: TGCAGCGTTGCCTCCGGGACTAGGAATTCACCCCTCCACTTT.

The genes are TRBV7-9 and TRBJ1-2, with TRBD1 identical over 9 bases. This CDR3 is built from 17 residues. CDR1 is SEHNR and CDR2 is FQNEAQ in the germline V gene (reference sequence). The V and J ends lost 1 base and 3 bases, in that order; junction bases with no gene match: 9. CDR3 amino acids: CASSLGQNRGRDYGYTF. CDR3 in DNA: TGTGCCAGCAGCTTAGGGCAAAACAGGGGGCGCGACTATGGCTACACCTTC.

The table lists this clonotype with a few counts. The gene calls are TRBV5-1 and TRBJ2-1, with TRBD1 matching 9 bases. V dropped 0 bases and J dropped 7; count of bases not matched to a gene: 8. The CDR3 sequence is 16 residues long. Germline lookup yields CDR1 SGHRS and CDR2 YFSETQ. The CDR3 region is CASSLAGQGQINEQFF. CDR3 in DNA: TGCGCCAGCAGCTTGGCTGGACAGGGGCAAATAAATGAGCAGTTCTTC.

The sample holds one count of this clonotype. The chain has TRBV29-1 and TRBJ2-1, with TRBD1 identical over 8 bases. CDR1 and CDR2 (germline): SQVTM, ANQGSEA. This CDR3 has 15 residues. J was trimmed by 7 bases and V by 7 bases; bases with no gene match: 15. DNA for the CDR3: TGCAGCGCCCCGAATGTTGTCAGGGGGCGGAATGAGCAGTTCTTC. Translation gives CSAPNVVRGRNEQFF.

J is TRBJ2-4 and V is TRBV4-1; TRBD1 is a possible D gene (6 bases). The CDR3 contains 16 residues. Trimming took 4 bases from V and 6 from J, leaving 19 bases between them. CDR1 and CDR2 from the germline V gene are MGHRA and YSYEKL. DNA of the CDR3: TGCGCCAGCAGCCTCGGACTCGCGCGAGGGGGAAACATTCAGTACTTC. This codes for CASSLGLARGGNIQYF.

The rearrangement links TRBV4-3 to TRBJ2-7; 10 bases line up with TRBD2. V lost 4 bases, J lost 7 bases, and 10 bases stayed unmatched. Germline CDR1 reads LGHNA; CDR2 reads YSLEER. CDR3 length: 15 residues. The CDR3, as DNA: TGCGCCAGCAGCCCAGAGCGGGGGGGCATGTATGAGCAGTACTTC. Amino acid sequence: CASSPERGGMYEQYF.

This clonotype has a handful of counts. The CDR3 spells CASAWGQETQYF. The CDR3 coding sequence is TGTGCCAGCGCCTGGGGCCAAGAGACCCAGTACTTC. The gene calls are TRBV6-6 and TRBJ2-5; no clear D gene. The CDR3 length is 12 residues. Germline V lookup: CDR1 MNHNY, CDR2 SVGAGI (reference sequence). Deletions cut 8 bases from V and 1 base from J, with 8 bases between.

Here the CDR3 DNA reads TGCAGCGTTGTGGGGCGAATGAACACTGAAGCTTTCTTT. It is translated as CSVVGRMNTEAFF. This rearrangement joins TRBV29-1 to TRBJ1-1; TRBD1 might be the D (5 bases). Trimming took 4 bases from V and 0 from J, leaving 9 bases between them. CDR3 length: 13 residues. CDR1 and CDR2 from the germline V gene are SQVTM and ANQGSEA.